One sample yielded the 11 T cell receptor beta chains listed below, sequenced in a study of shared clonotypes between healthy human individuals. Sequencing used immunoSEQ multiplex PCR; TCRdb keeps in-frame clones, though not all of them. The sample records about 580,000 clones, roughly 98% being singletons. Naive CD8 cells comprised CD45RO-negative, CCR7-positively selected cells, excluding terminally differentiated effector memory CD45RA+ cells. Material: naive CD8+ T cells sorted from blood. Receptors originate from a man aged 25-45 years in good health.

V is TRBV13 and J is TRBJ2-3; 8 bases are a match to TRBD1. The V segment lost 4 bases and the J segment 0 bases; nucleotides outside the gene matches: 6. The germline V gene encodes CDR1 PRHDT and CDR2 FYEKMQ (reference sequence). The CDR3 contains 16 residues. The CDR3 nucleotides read TGTGCCAGCAGCTCCACAGGGGGTATGAGCACAGATACGCAGTATTTT. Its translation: CASSSTGGMSTDTQYF.

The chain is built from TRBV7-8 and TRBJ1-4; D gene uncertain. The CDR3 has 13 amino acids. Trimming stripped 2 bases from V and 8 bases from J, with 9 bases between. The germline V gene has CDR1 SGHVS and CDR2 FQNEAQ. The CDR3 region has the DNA TGTGCCAGCAGCTTAAGAGATGGAGAAAAACTGTTTTTT. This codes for CASSLRDGEKLFF. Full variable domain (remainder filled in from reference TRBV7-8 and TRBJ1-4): GAGVSQSPRYKVAKRGQDVALRCDPISGHVSLFWYQQALGQGPEFLTYFQNEAQLDKSGLPSDRFFAERPEGSVSTLKIQRTQQEDSAVYLCASSLRDGEKLFFGSGTQLSVL.

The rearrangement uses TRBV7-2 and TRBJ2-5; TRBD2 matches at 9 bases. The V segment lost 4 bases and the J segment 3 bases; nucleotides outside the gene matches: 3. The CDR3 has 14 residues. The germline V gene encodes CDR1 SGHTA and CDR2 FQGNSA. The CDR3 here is CASSYVAGEETQYF. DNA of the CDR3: TGTGCCAGCAGCTACGTAGCGGGGGAAGAGACCCAGTACTTC.

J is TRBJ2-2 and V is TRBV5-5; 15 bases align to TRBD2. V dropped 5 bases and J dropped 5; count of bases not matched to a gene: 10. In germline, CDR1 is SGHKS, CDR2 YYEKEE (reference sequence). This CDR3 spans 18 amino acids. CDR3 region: CASRGTSGRKEMTGELFF. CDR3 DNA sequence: TGTGCCAGCAGGGGGACTAGCGGGAGGAAGGAGATGACCGGGGAGCTGTTTTTT.

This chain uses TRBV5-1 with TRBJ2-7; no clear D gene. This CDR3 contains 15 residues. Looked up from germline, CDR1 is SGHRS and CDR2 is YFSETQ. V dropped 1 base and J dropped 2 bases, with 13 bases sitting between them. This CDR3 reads CASSLRADLTYEQYF. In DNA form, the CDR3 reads TGCGCCAGCAGCTTGAGAGCAGACTTGACCTACGAGCAGTACTTC.

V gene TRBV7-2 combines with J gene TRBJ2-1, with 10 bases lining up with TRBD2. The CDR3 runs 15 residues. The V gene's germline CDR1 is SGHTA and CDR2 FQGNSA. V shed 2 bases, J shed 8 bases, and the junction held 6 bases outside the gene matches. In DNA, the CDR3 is TGTGCCAGCAGCTTACTAGCGGGAGATTATGATGAGCAGTTCTTC. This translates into CASSLLAGDYDEQFF.

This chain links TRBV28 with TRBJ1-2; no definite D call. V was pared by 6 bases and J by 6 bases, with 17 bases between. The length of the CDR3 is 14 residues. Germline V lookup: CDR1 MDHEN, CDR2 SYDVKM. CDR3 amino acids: CASRLGLTRDGYTF. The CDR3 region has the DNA TGTGCCAGCAGACTCGGACTGACGCGGGATGGCTACACCTTC.

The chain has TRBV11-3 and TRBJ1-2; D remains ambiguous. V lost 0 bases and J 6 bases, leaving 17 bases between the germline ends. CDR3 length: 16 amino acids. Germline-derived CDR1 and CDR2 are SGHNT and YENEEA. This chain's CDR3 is CASSLDPWPFRNGYTF. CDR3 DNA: TGTGCCAGCAGCTTAGATCCCTGGCCCTTTCGCAATGGCTACACCTTC.

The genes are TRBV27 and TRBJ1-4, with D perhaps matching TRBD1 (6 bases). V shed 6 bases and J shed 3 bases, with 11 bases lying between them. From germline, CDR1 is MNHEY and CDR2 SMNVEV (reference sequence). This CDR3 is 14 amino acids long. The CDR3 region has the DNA TGTGCCAGCAGCCCAGGGGTTCCTAATGAAAAACTGTTTTTT. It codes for CASSPGVPNEKLFF.

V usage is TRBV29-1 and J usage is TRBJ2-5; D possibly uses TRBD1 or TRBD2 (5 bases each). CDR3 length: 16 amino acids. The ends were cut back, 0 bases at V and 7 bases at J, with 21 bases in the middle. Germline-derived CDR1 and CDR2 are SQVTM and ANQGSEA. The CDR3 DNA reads TGCAGCGTTGAAGATATCCCAGGGACGGGTAGTTGGACCCAGTACTTC. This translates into CSVEDIPGTGSWTQYF.

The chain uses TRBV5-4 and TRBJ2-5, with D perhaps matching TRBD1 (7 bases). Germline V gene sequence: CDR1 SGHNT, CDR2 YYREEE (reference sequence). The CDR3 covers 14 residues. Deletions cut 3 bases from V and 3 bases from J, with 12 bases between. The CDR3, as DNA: TGTGCCAGCAGCTGGCAGGGGGGCGAAGAGACCCAGTACTTC. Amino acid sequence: CASSWQGGEETQYF.